This is a list of T cell receptor beta chains from one sample in a study of CD8+ T cells in alopecia areata. Libraries were prepared by immunoSEQ multiplex PCR; TCRdb keeps only in-frame clonotypes and omits some of them. Of about 190,000 clones in the sample, around 50% were seen once. The sample in question was CD4+ T cells sorted from blood, obtained at week 0. These receptor sequences come from a human donor with alopecia areata. CDR3s include the opening cysteine and the closing phenylalanine or tryptophan. Fields, in order: V gene, J gene, clone size, D gene, CDR3 DNA, CDR3 protein. D genes are given only for firm matches. Some rows have no size entry. The others give once, few or many, or a class for an expanded clone.

V gene: TRBV5-1
J gene: TRBJ1-2
clone size: NA
D gene: NA
CDR3 DNA: TGCGCCAGCAGCTTGGAAGGAGCTGGCTACACCTTC
CDR3 protein: CASSLEGAGYTF

V gene: TRBV27
J gene: TRBJ2-7
clone size: NA
D gene: TRBD2
CDR3 DNA: TGTGCCAGCAGTTGGGGGGGTAAGCGGGAGCAGTACTTC
CDR3 protein: CASSWGGKREQYF

V gene: TRBV2
J gene: TRBJ1-1
clone size: once
D gene: NA
CDR3 DNA: TGTGCCAGCAGCCTAAAAGGGGTTCGAACTGAAGCTTTCTTT
CDR3 protein: CASSLKGVRTEAFF

V gene: TRBV6-1
J gene: TRBJ1-6
clone size: NA
D gene: NA
CDR3 DNA: TGTGCCAGCAAATGGACAGCTAATTCACCCCTCCACTTT
CDR3 protein: CASKWTANSPLHF

V gene: TRBV5-1
J gene: TRBJ2-2
clone size: NA
D gene: TRBD2
CDR3 DNA: TGCGCCAGCAAGCATGGCGGGGGTTTCGACACCGGGGAGCTGTTTTTT
CDR3 protein: CASKHGGGFDTGELFF

V gene: TRBV7-9
J gene: TRBJ2-5
clone size: few
D gene: NA
CDR3 DNA: TGTGCCAGCAGCCCTAGGGGGGAGACCCAGTACTTC
CDR3 protein: CASSPRGETQYF

V gene: TRBV10-3
J gene: TRBJ2-3
clone size: NA
D gene: NA
CDR3 DNA: TGTGCCAATTCCCGGGACCTACCAGATACGCAGTATTTT
CDR3 protein: CANSRDLPDTQYF

V gene: TRBV7-8
J gene: TRBJ2-7
clone size: once
D gene: NA
CDR3 DNA: TGTGCCAGCAGCTTAGTGACTAGGGACGAGCAGTACTTC
CDR3 protein: CASSLVTRDEQYF

V gene: TRBV6-5
J gene: TRBJ1-2
clone size: NA
D gene: NA
CDR3 DNA: TGTGCCAGCAGCGACACCTATGGCTACACCTTC
CDR3 protein: CASSDTYGYTF

V gene: TRBV29-1
J gene: TRBJ2-4
clone size: few
D gene: NA
CDR3 DNA: TGCAGCGCCCGACAGGTTATGGCCAAAAACATTCAGTACTTC
CDR3 protein: CSARQVMAKNIQYF

V gene: TRBV29-1
J gene: TRBJ2-3
clone size: few
D gene: NA
CDR3 DNA: TGCAGCGTTGGTCGTCGGTTTACAGATACGCAGTATTTT
CDR3 protein: CSVGRRFTDTQYF

V gene: TRBV29-1
J gene: TRBJ2-2
clone size: few
D gene: NA
CDR3 DNA: TGCAGCGTTGATGGGGGGCAGAGCACCGGGGAGCTGTTTTTT
CDR3 protein: CSVDGGQSTGELFF

V gene: TRBV29-1
J gene: TRBJ2-1
clone size: few
D gene: NA
CDR3 DNA: TGCAGCGGTTTCCTATTTGGCTCCTACAATGAGCAGTTCTTC
CDR3 protein: CSGFLFGSYNEQFF

V gene: TRBV2
J gene: TRBJ1-2
clone size: NA
D gene: NA
CDR3 DNA: TGTGCCAACAGATCGGACGGGGGGCAGGTGGATTATGGCTACACCTTC
CDR3 protein: CANRSDGGQVDYGYTF

V gene: TRBV6-5
J gene: TRBJ2-3
clone size: NA
D gene: TRBD1
CDR3 DNA: TGTGCCAGCAGGATTGACAGGGGGGCGGATACGCAGTATTTT
CDR3 protein: CASRIDRGADTQYF